Detailed here is one TCR beta chain. Its antigen has not been determined. Per-base quality was not reported, and no clone a single base away is much larger than it. This sample is drawn from a study (dated by TCRdb to the early 2010s). For sequencing, an Illumina Genome Analyzer IIx was employed. The public sequencing data were trimmed at Q25 with fastp and processed into clonotypes with MiXCR by TCRdb, which kept only in-frame beta chains. Rows are unified per CDR3 protein, each entry keeping the most common DNA and genes. In all, the sample holds nearly 15,000 distinct CDR3 sequences, and about 38% of those were seen once. 15% to 20% of the sample is taken by the ten largest. Taken from the germline V gene, the CDR1 and CDR2 loops are LGHNA and YSLEER. The CDR3 contains 20 residues, cysteine and phenylalanine counted. Solely the CDR3 DNA is kept, with 60 bases framed from the first base. The junction carries 27 bases between V and J, which are trimmed by 4 bases and 1 base respectively.

The sequencing input was blood. The V gene is TRBV4-3 and the J gene is TRBJ2-3, with no confident D gene call. This clonotype was obtained from a human donor. Here the CDR3 is given as CASSPKAMVFFGVGTDTQYF. The nucleotides read TGCGCCAGCAGCCCCAAGGCCATGGTCTTTTTTGGGGTCGGCACAGATACGCAGTATTTT.